A selection of T cell receptor beta chains follows, all from one sample in a study of CD8 T cells in ankylosing spondylitis. TCRdb called the 5' RACE reads again in MiXCR, with one record for every CDR3 protein. The sample carries over 400,000 distinct CDR3 sequences, about 25% recorded once. The sample taken for sequencing was blood, either unsorted or a sorted T cell fraction (not recorded which). These TCRs come from a male donor with ankylosing spondylitis. CDR3s include the opening cysteine and the closing phenylalanine or tryptophan. Each record gives: CDR3 protein, CDR3 DNA, V gene, J gene, clone size, D gene. A D gene is named only where the DNA matches it firmly. Expanded clones are given a class, and other clones once, few, many or no size at all.

CDR3: CATSDPGTGGYNEQFF
DNA: TGTGCCACCAGTGACCCCGGGACAGGGGGCTACAATGAGCAGTTCTTC
V: TRBV24-1
J: TRBJ2-1
size: few
D: TRBD1

CDR3: CASSQVSGPGDSPLHF
DNA: TGTGCCAGCAGCCAAGTGTCTGGACCCGGGGATTCACCCCTCCACTTT
V: TRBV14
J: TRBJ1-6
size: -
D: -

CDR3: CSVATGSTDTQYF
DNA: TGCAGCGTTGCTACCGGGAGCACAGATACGCAGTATTTT
V: TRBV29-1
J: TRBJ2-3
size: -
D: -

CDR3: CASSSSASTDTQYF
DNA: TGCGCCAGCAGCTCTAGCGCAAGCACAGATACGCAGTATTTT
V: TRBV10-2
J: TRBJ2-3
size: -
D: -

CDR3: CSVESWIGYNEQFF
DNA: TGCAGCGTTGAATCCTGGATTGGGTACAATGAGCAGTTCTTC
V: TRBV29-1
J: TRBJ2-1
size: -
D: -

CDR3: CASSRRTSGTGELFF
DNA: TGTGCCAGCAGCCGTCGGACTAGCGGCACCGGGGAGCTGTTTTTT
V: TRBV13
J: TRBJ2-2
size: -
D: TRBD2

CDR3: CASSNSGRARGEQFF
DNA: TGTGCCAGCAGCAATAGCGGGAGGGCCAGGGGTGAGCAGTTCTTC
V: TRBV11-3
J: TRBJ2-1
size: -
D: TRBD2

CDR3: CASSPRTSGSASDTQYF
DNA: TGCGCCAGCAGCCCTAGGACTAGCGGGAGTGCCTCAGATACGCAGTATTTT
V: TRBV5-1
J: TRBJ2-3
size: -
D: TRBD2

CDR3: CASSSAINNVNTEAFF
DNA: TGCGCCAGCAGCTCCGCTATTAATAATGTGAACACTGAAGCTTTCTTT
V: TRBV5-1
J: TRBJ1-1
size: -
D: -

CDR3: CASRTAPGGTGELFF
DNA: TGCGCCAGCAGAACCGCCCCCGGGGGCACCGGGGAGCTGTTTTTT
V: TRBV5-1
J: TRBJ2-2
size: few
D: -

CDR3: CASSQDLQDPLDGGELFF
DNA: TGCGCCAGCAGCCAAGATCTGCAGGACCCTTTAGATGGGGGGGAGCTGTTTTTT
V: TRBV4-1
J: TRBJ2-2
size: many
D: -

CDR3: CAISERGGNTEAFF
DNA: TGTGCCATCAGTGAGAGGGGGGGGAACACTGAAGCTTTCTTT
V: TRBV10-3
J: TRBJ1-1
size: few
D: -

CDR3: CSGLVSEQFF
DNA: TGCAGCGGTCTAGTGAGTGAGCAGTTCTTC
V: TRBV29-1
J: TRBJ2-1
size: -
D: -

CDR3: CSASPGLAGYNEQFF
DNA: TGCAGTGCTAGCCCGGGACTAGCGGGATACAATGAGCAGTTCTTC
V: TRBV20-1
J: TRBJ2-1
size: many
D: TRBD2

CDR3: CSAQTGSWGYTF
DNA: TGCAGTGCCCAGACAGGGAGTTGGGGCTACACCTTC
V: TRBV20-1
J: TRBJ1-2
size: -
D: TRBD1

CDR3: CASSLSGQGSLTIYF
DNA: TGTGCCAGCAGTTTGTCTGGACAGGGTTCGTTGACCATATATTTT
V: TRBV12-3/TRBV12-4
J: TRBJ1-3
size: -
D: TRBD1

CDR3: CASKLRDKVSNEQYF
DNA: TGTGCCAGCAAGCTCCGGGACAAAGTTTCGAACGAGCAGTACTTC
V: TRBV27
J: TRBJ2-7
size: -
D: -

CDR3: CASSPSRGISPLHF
DNA: TGTGCCAGCAGTCCTAGCAGGGGAATATCACCCCTCCACTTT
V: TRBV5-6
J: TRBJ1-6
size: -
D: -

CDR3: CASSQNGGSTADTQYF
DNA: TGTGCCAGCAGCCAAAACGGGGGGTCTACGGCAGATACGCAGTATTTT
V: TRBV7-2
J: TRBJ2-3
size: many
D: TRBD2

CDR3: CASSFRVPDTQYF
DNA: TGTGCCAGCAGCTTCCGGGTTCCAGATACGCAGTATTTT
V: TRBV11-2
J: TRBJ2-3
size: few
D: -

CDR3: CASSLFPQETQYF
DNA: TGTGCCAGCAGTTTATTCCCGCAAGAGACCCAGTACTTC
V: TRBV27
J: TRBJ2-5
size: once
D: -

CDR3: CSARWQENYGYTF
DNA: TGCAGTGCTAGGTGGCAGGAAAACTATGGCTACACCTTC
V: TRBV20-1
J: TRBJ1-2
size: few
D: -

CDR3: CASSTQRRGGKNQPQHF
DNA: TGTGCCAGCAGTACCCAGAGGAGGGGGGGCAAAAATCAGCCCCAGCATTTT
V: TRBV27
J: TRBJ1-5
size: many
D: -

CDR3: CASSLGQGLLSNQPQHF
DNA: TGTGCCAGCAGTTTAGGACAGGGTCTCCTTAGCAATCAGCCCCAGCATTTT
V: TRBV12-3/TRBV12-4
J: TRBJ1-5
size: few
D: TRBD1

CDR3: CASSLSTAGSPLHF
DNA: TGCGCCAGCAGCCTATCGACGGCGGGTTCACCCCTCCACTTT
V: TRBV5-1
J: TRBJ1-6
size: -
D: -

CDR3: CASSQDSAGVGGYTF
DNA: TGTGCCAGCAGCCAAGATTCGGCAGGGGTCGGTGGCTACACCTTC
V: TRBV3-1
J: TRBJ1-2
size: -
D: -